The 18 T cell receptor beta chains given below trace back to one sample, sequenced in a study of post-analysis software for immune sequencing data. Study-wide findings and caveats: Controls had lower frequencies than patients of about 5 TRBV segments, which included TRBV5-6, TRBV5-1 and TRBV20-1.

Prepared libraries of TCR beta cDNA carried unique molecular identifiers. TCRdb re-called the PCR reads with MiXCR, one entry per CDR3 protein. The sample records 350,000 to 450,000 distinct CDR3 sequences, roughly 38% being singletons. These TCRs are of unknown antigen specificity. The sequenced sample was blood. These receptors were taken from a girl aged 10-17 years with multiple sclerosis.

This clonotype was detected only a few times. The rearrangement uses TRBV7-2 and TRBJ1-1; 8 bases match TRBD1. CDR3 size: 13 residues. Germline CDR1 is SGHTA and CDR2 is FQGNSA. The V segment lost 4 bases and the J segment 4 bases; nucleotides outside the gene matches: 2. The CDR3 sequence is CASSWDRTTEAFF. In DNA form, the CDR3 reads TGTGCCAGCAGCTGGGACAGGACCACTGAAGCTTTCTTT.

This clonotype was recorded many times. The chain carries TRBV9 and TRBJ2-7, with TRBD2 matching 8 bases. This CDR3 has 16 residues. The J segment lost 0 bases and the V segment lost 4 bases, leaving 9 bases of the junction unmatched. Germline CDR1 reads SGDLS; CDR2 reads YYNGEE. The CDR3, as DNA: TGTGCCAGCAGCTCCGGGGGGGCTCTTAGCTCCTACGAGCAGTACTTC. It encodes CASSSGGALSSYEQYF.

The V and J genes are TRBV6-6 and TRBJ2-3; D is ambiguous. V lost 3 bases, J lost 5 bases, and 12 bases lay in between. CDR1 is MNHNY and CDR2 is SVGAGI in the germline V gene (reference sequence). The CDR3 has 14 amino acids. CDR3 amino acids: CASSYDWLGDTQYF. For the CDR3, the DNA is TGTGCCAGCAGTTATGATTGGCTAGGAGATACGCAGTATTTT.

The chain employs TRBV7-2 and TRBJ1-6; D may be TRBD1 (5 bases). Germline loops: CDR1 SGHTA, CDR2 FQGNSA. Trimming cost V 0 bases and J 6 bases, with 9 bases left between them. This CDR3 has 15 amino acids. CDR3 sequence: CASSLAGPPNSPLHF. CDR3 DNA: TGTGCCAGCAGCTTAGCGGGACCGCCTAATTCACCCCTCCACTTT. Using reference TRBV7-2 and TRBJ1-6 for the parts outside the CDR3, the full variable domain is GAGVSQSPSNKVTEKGKDVELRCDPISGHTALYWYRQSLGQGLEFLIYFQGNSAPDKSGLPSDRFSAERTGGSVSTLTIQRTQQEDSAVYLCASSLAGPPNSPLHFGNGTRLTVT.

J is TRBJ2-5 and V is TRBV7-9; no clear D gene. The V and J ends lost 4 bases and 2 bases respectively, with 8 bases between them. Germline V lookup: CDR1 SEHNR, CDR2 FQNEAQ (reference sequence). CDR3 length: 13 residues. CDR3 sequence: CASSSRPQETQYF. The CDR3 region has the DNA TGTGCCAGCAGCTCAAGGCCTCAAGAGACCCAGTACTTC.

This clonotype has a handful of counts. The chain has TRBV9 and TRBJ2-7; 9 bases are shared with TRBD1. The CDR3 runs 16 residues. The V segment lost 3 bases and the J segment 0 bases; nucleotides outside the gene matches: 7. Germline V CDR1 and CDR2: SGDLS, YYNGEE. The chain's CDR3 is CASSAVGQGGSYEQYF. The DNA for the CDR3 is TGTGCCAGCAGCGCCGTGGGACAGGGAGGCTCCTACGAGCAGTACTTC.

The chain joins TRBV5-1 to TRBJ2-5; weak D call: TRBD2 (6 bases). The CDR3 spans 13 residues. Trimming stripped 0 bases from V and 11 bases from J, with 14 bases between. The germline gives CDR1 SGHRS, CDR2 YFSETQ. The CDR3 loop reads CASSLEGGSGQYF. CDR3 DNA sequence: TGCGCCAGCAGCTTGGAAGGAGGCAGCGGGCAGTACTTC.

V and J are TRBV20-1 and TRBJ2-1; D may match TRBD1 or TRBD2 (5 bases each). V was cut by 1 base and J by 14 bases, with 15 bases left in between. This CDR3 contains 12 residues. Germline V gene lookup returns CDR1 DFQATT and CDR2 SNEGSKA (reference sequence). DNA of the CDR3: TGCAGTGCTAGAGCTCCTGTCGGGGCCGAGTTCTTC. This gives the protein CSARAPVGAEFF.

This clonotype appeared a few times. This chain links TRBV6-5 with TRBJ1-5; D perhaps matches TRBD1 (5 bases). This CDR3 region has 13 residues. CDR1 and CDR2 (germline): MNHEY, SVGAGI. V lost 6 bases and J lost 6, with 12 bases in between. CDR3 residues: CASSPRESQPQHF. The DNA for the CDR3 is TGTGCCAGCAGCCCCAGGGAGAGTCAGCCCCAGCATTTT.

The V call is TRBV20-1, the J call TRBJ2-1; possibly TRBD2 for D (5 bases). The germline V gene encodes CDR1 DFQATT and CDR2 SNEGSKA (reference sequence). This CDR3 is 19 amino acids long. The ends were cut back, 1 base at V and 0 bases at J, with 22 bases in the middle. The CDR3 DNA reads TGCAGTGCTAGAGCCCCCGACAAACCAAGCGGAAGCTCCTACAATGAGCAGTTCTTC. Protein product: CSARAPDKPSGSSYNEQFF.

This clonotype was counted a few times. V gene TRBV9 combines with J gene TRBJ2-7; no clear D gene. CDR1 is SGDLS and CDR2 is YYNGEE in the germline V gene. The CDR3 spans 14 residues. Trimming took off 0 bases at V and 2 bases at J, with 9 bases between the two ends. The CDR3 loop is CASSVGTATYEQYF. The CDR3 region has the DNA TGTGCCAGCAGCGTAGGCACCGCAACCTACGAGCAGTACTTC.

Here the CDR3 reads CASRPKTDLFTDTQYF. CDR3 bases: TGTGCCAGCAGACCTAAGACGGACCTGTTCACAGATACGCAGTATTTT. The V and J genes are TRBV7-9 and TRBJ2-3; D gene uncertain. Trimming left V 6 bases short and J 2 bases short, with 18 bases between. CDR3 length equals 16 residues. Germline CDR1 is SEHNR and CDR2 is FQNEAQ (reference sequence).

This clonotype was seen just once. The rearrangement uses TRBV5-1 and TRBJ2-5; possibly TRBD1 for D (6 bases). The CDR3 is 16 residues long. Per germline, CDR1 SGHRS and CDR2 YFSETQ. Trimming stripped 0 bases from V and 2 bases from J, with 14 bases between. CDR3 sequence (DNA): TGCGCCAGCAGCTTGGTTTCACGGACAGTGCAAGAGACCCAGTACTTC. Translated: CASSLVSRTVQETQYF. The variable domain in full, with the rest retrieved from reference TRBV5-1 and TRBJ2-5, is KAGVTQTPRYLIKTRGQQVTLSCSPISGHRSVSWYQQTPGQGLQFLFEYFSETQRNKGNFPGRFSGRQFSNSRSEMNVSTLELGDSALYLCASSLVSRTVQETQYFGPGTRLLVL.

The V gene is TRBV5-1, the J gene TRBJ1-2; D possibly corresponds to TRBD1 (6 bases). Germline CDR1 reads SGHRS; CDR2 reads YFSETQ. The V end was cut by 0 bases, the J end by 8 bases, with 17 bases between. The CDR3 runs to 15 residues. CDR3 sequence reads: CASSLEAWGARGYTF. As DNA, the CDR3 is TGCGCCAGCAGCTTGGAGGCTTGGGGGGCTAGAGGCTACACCTTC.

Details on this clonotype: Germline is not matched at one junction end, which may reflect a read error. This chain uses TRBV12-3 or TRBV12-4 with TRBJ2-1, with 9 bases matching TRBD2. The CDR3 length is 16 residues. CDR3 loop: CACSPSRLAGNNEQFF. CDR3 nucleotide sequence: TGTGCCTGCAGTCCCTCCCGGCTAGCGGGGAACAATGAGCAGTTCTTC.

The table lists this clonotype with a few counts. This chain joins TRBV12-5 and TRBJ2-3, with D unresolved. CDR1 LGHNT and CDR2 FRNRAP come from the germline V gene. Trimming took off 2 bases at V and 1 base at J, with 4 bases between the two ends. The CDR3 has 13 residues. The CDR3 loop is CASGLWGTDTQYF. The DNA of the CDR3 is TGTGCTAGTGGTTTGTGGGGCACAGATACGCAGTATTTT.

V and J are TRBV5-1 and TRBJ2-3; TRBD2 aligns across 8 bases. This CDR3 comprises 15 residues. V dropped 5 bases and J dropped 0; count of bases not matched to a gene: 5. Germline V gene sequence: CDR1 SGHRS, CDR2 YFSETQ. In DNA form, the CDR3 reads TGCGCCAGCAGTGGTAGCGGGGCTAGCACAGATACGCAGTATTTT. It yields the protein CASSGSGASTDTQYF.

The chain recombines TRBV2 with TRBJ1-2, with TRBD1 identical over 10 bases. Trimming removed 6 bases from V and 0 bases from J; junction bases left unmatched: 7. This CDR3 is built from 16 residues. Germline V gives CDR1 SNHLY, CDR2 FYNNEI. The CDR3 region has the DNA TGTGCCAGCAGGGGACAGGGGTCCTTCTCTAACTATGGCTACACCTTC. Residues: CASRGQGSFSNYGYTF.